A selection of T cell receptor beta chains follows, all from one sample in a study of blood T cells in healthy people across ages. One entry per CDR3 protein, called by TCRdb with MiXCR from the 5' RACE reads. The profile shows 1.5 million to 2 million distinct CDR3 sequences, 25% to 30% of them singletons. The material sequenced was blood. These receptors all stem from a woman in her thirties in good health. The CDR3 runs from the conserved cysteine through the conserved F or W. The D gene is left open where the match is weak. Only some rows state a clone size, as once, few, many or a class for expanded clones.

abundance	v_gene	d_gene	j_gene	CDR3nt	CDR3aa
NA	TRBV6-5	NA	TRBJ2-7	TGTGCCAGCGGCAGGGCCTACGAGCAGGACTTC	CASGRAYEQDF
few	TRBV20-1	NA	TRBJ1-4	TGCAGTGCGAACTCCGGGACACCGTGGGTTAAACTGTTTTTT	CSANSGTPWVKLFF
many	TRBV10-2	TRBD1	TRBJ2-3	TGCGCCAGCGAAAATCCGGGACAGGGGACAGATACGCAGTATTTT	CASENPGQGTDTQYF
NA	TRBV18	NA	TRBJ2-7	TGTGCCAGCTCACAATCTCGGGACACCACCTACGAGCAGTACTTC	CASSQSRDTTYEQYF
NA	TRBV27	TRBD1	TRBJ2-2	TGTGCCAGCAGTCGGGACAGGGGGTCCCTCGGGGAGCTGTTTTTT	CASSRDRGSLGELFF
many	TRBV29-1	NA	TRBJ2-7	TGCAGCGTACGTGGCTCCTACGAGCAGTACTTC	CSVRGSYEQYF
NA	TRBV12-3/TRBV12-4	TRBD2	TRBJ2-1	TGTACCAGCAGTTGGGGACTAGCGTCAGGTCCCACCAATGAGCAGTTCTTC	CTSSWGLASGPTNEQFF
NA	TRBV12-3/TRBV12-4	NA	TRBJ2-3	TGTGCCAGCAGTATCCGGACTAGAGGGGGGGAAGATACGCAGTATTTT	CASSIRTRGGEDTQYF
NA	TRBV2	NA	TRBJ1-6	TGTGCCGGCAGGGAGTGGAATAATTCACCCCTCCACTTT	CAGREWNNSPLHF
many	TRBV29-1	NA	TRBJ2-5	TGCAGCGCCGGGGCAGGGGATATCCAAGAGACCCAGTACTTC	CSAGAGDIQETQYF
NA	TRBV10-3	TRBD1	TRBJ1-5	TGTGCCATCAGTGAGTCAGAGGGGGCGGGTCAGCCCCAGCATTTT	CAISESEGAGQPQHF
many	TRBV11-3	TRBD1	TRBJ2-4	TGTGCCAGCAGCCCCTCCGGGACAGGGCATCAGTACTTC	CASSPSGTGHQYF
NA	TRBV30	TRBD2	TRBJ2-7	TGTGCCTGGATGGCGGGACTAGCCTACGAGCAGTACTTC	CAWMAGLAYEQYF
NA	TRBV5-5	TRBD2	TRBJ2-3	TGTGCCAGCAGCTCGCCCTTGGGGACTAGCGGGAGCACAGCTACGCAGTATTTT	CASSSPLGTSGSTATQYF
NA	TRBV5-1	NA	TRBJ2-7	TGCGCCAGCAGCTTGGCCTTAAAGGCCCACGAGCAGTACTTC	CASSLALKAHEQYF
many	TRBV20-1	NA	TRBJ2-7	TGCAGTGTATGGGACGGGCGATCCTACGAGCAGTACTTC	CSVWDGRSYEQYF
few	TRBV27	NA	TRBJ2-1	TGTGCCAGCAGTTTACTGCCTAATGAGCAGTTCTTC	CASSLLPNEQFF
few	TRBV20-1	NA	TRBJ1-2	TGCAGTGCTTACAGGGACCTCAACTATGGCTACACCTTC	CSAYRDLNYGYTF
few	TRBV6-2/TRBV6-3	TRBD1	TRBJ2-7	TGTGCCAGCAGCTCCGGGACAGGGGGCTACTACGAGCAGTACTTC	CASSSGTGGYYEQYF
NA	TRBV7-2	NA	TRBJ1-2	TGTGCCAGCAGCTTAGATTGGGTTCCGCGGGACTATGGCTACACCTTC	CASSLDWVPRDYGYTF
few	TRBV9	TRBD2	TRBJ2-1	TGTGCCAGCAGCGTAGACCGCGGGAGAGGGCATGAGCAGTTCTTC	CASSVDRGRGHEQFF
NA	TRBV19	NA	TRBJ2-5	TGTGCCAGTAGTTCGCGGACTGCTCACGAGACCCAGTACTTC	CASSSRTAHETQYF
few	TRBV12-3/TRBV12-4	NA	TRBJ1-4	TGTGCCAGCAGTTTACAACCGACGGGAGAAAAACTGTTTTTT	CASSLQPTGEKLFF
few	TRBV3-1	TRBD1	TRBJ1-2	TGTGCCAGCAGCCTGGGACAGGCCCACTATGGCTACACCTTC	CASSLGQAHYGYTF
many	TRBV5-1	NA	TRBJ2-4	TGCGCCAGCAGCTTGGAGGGGGGTTTGGACATTCAGTACTTC	CASSLEGGLDIQYF
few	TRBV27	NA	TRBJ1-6	TGTGCCAGCAGTTTATTGGCTAATTCACCCCCCCACTTT	CASSLLANSPPHF
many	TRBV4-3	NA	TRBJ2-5	TGCGCCAGCAGCCAAGATTCGGGGACCCAGTACTTC	CASSQDSGTQYF
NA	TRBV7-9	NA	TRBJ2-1	TGTGCCAGCAGCTATGATTTCCTAGCGAACAATGAGCAGTTCTTC	CASSYDFLANNEQFF
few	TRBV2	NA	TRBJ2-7	TGTGCCAGCCTTCGCCGGGCCCCCGCCATCTCCTACGAGCAGTACTTC	CASLRRAPAISYEQYF
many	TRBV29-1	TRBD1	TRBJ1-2	TGCAGCGTTGCCCCACGACAGGGGGCGAACTATGGCTACACCTTC	CSVAPRQGANYGYTF
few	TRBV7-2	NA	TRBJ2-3	TGTGCCAGCAGCTCCCCGAGGGGGAATACAGATACGCAGTATTTT	CASSSPRGNTDTQYF
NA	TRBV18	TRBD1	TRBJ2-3	TGTGCCAGCTCACTTGACAGGGCCGGGGCAGATACGCAGTATTTT	CASSLDRAGADTQYF
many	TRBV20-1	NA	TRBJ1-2	TGCAGTGCCCCCGGTGGGGGTCGGAACTATGGCTACACCTTC	CSAPGGGRNYGYTF
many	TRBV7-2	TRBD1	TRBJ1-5	TGTGCCAGCAGCTCACAGGGGACGGATCAGCCCCAGCATTTT	CASSSQGTDQPQHF
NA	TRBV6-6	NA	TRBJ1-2	TGTGCCAGCAGCCGACTTAGGGACGGTAACTATGGCTACACCTTC	CASSRLRDGNYGYTF
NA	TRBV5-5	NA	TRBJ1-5	TGTGCCAGCAGCTTGATCGGGGCGCCTAGCAATCAGCCCCAGCATTTT	CASSLIGAPSNQPQHF